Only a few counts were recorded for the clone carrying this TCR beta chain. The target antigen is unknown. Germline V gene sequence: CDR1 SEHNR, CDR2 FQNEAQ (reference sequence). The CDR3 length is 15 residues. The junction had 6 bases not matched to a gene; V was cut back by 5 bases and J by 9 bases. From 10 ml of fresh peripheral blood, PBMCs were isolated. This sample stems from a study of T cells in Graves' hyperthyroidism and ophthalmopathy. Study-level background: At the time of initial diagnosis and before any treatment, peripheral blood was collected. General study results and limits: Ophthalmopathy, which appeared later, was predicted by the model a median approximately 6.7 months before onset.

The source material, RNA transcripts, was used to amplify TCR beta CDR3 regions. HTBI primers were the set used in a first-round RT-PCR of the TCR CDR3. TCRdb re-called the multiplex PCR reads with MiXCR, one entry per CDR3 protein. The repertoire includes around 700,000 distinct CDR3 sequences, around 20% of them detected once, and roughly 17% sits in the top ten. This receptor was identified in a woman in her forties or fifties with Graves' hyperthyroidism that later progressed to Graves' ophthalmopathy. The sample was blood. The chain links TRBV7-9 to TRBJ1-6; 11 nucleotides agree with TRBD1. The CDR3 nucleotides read TGTGCCAGCAGCCCCCGGACAGGGGGCTCTTCACCCCTCCACTTT. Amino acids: CASSPRTGGSSPLHF.